The T cell receptor beta chain under discussion was sequenced for a study of Tregs in tolerant kidney transplant recipients. Method: immunoSEQ multiplex PCR; TCRdb's copy keeps in-frame clones and lacks some. Found here are some 68,000 clones, about four fifths of them singletons; the top ten hold about 4%. The CDR3 length is 14 residues. V was clipped by 4 bases and J by 3 bases, with 13 bases between them. From germline, CDR1 is SGDLS and CDR2 YYNGEE. The material sequenced was CD4+ T cells from blood. This sequence was found in a human donor in good health. The gene calls are TRBV9 and TRBJ1-1; D might be TRBD1 (5 bases). The CDR3 reads CASSTRDRYTEAFF. CDR3 DNA sequence: TGTGCCAGCAGCACTCGCGACAGATACACTGAAGCTTTCTTT.